Listed below are T cell receptor beta chains from one sample, sequenced in a study of beta chain features in type 1 diabetes. TCRdb's table, derived via immunoSEQ multiplex PCR, lists solely in-frame clones and lacks some. The table records 250,000 to 300,000 clones, 20% to 25% of them present only once. Sequences were obtained from naive CD4+ T cells from blood. The source of these receptors is a woman aged 30 to 39 with type 1 diabetes. The CDR3 runs from the conserved cysteine through the conserved F or W. Each record gives: J gene, V gene, clone size, D gene, CDR3 protein, CDR3 DNA. D genes are given only for firm matches. Rows may omit the clone size; those that give it use once, few, many or a size class.

TRBJ2-7 TRBV27 few TRBD1 CASSLDRDASYEQYF TGTGCCAGCAGCTTAGACAGGGATGCTTCCTACGAGCAGTACTTC
TRBJ2-1 TRBV5-1 . TRBD2 CASSPTSGGHNEQFF TGCGCCAGCAGCCCTACTAGCGGGGGTCACAATGAGCAGTTCTTC
TRBJ1-2 TRBV19 . . CASSAQVLGGYTF TGTGCCAGTAGTGCACAGGTCCTAGGTGGCTACACCTTC
TRBJ2-1 TRBV19 . . CASSFLVVASYNEQFF TGTGCCAGTAGTTTTCTGGTGGTGGCATCCTACAATGAGCAGTTCTTC
TRBJ2-2 TRBV7-9 few TRBD1 CASSLEGTVTGELFF TGTGCCAGCAGCTTAGAAGGGACAGTCACCGGGGAGCTGTTTTTT
TRBJ1-3 TRBV9 few . CASTAGGMNTIYF TGTGCCAGCACCGCCGGGGGTATGAACACCATATATTTT
TRBJ2-1 TRBV5-1 . . CASSLSPGGYNEQFF TGCGCCAGCAGCTTATCACCAGGGGGGTACAATGAGCAGTTCTTC
TRBJ2-1 TRBV15 few TRBD2 CATSRDRKPSGSFWNEQFF TGTGCCACCAGCAGAGATCGTAAGCCTAGCGGGAGCTTCTGGAATGAGCAGTTCTTC
TRBJ2-4 TRBV29-1 few . CSVEDRGVRHRAKNIQYF TGCAGCGTTGAAGATAGGGGTGTGAGACACAGAGCCAAAAACATTCAGTACTTC
TRBJ2-3 TRBV4-1 few . CASGPGLRTDTQYF TGCGCCAGCGGACCGGGACTCCGCACAGATACGCAGTATTTT
TRBJ2-3 TRBV29-1 . TRBD1 CSVAGQGYTDTQYF TGCAGCGTTGCGGGACAGGGTTACACAGATACGCAGTATTTT
TRBJ1-1 TRBV5-4 once . CASRSTAMNTEAFF TGTGCCAGCAGATCGACAGCTATGAACACTGAAGCTTTCTTT
TRBJ2-3 TRBV5-1 . TRBD2 CASTTSGNTDTQYF TGCGCCAGCACCACTAGCGGGAACACAGATACGCAGTATTTT
TRBJ2-5 TRBV6-5 . . CASSIGDWQETQYF TGTGCCAGCAGTATCGGGGACTGGCAAGAGACCCAGTACTTC
TRBJ2-1 TRBV27 few TRBD2 CASRRGRAQFF TGTGCCAGTCGTCGCGGGAGGGCCCAGTTCTTC
TRBJ2-7 TRBV5-1 . TRBD1 CASSFWDRASYEQYF TGCGCCAGCAGCTTCTGGGACAGGGCCTCCTACGAGCAGTACTTC
TRBJ2-7 TRBV6-5 . . CASTKGTAYEQYF TGTGCCAGCACTAAAGGGACTGCTTACGAGCAGTACTTC
TRBJ2-1 TRBV4-1 . TRBD2 CASSPGLASYNEQFF TGCGCCAGCAGCCCTGGACTAGCATCCTACAATGAGCAGTTCTTC
TRBJ2-1 TRBV2 few TRBD2 CVLSSGSYNEQFF TGTGTCCTTTCTAGCGGGTCCTACAATGAGCAGTTCTTC
TRBJ2-1 TRBV29-1 . . CSVERSYNEQFF TGCAGCGTTGAACGGTCCTACAATGAGCAGTTCTTC
TRBJ2-3 TRBV29-1 . TRBD2 CSVAGRAQDTQYF TGCAGCGTTGCCGGGAGGGCCCAAGATACGCAGTATTTT
TRBJ2-7 TRBV18 . . CASSPLTGVESYEQYF TGTGCCAGCTCCCCCCTGACGGGAGTCGAGTCCTACGAGCAGTACTTC
TRBJ2-2 TRBV6-5 . TRBD2 CASSYAGGQSGELFF TGTGCCAGCAGTTACGCGGGAGGTCAGTCCGGGGAGCTGTTTTTT
TRBJ1-1 TRBV30 . . CAWSPVQVFGVNTEAFF TGTGCCTGGAGTCCGGTACAGGTTTTTGGGGTGAACACTGAAGCTTTCTTT
TRBJ1-5 TRBV7-2 few . CASSLTGHHSNQPQHF TGTGCCAGCAGCTTAACGGGACACCATAGCAATCAGCCCCAGCATTTT
TRBJ1-2 TRBV29-1 few . CSVEAWAGSGYTF TGCAGCGTTGAGGCCTGGGCGGGGAGCGGCTACACCTTC
TRBJ2-5 TRBV9 . TRBD1 CASSLSSGQGRETQYF TGTGCCAGCAGCCTTAGTTCGGGACAGGGTCGTGAGACCCAGTACTTC
TRBJ2-1 TRBV19 . . CASSPERAGYNEQFF TGTGCCAGTAGTCCGGAACGAGCGGGTTACAATGAGCAGTTCTTC
TRBJ2-7 TRBV9 few . CASSHLEGATYEQYF TGTGCCAGCAGTCACCTCGAGGGAGCAACCTACGAGCAGTACTTC
TRBJ1-2 TRBV5-1 . TRBD1 CASSTGQANYGYTF TGCGCCAGCAGCACGGGACAGGCTAACTATGGCTACACCTTC
TRBJ2-2 TRBV5-1 . . CASSFSVPGELFF TGCGCCAGCAGCTTCAGTGTACCCGGGGAGCTGTTTTTT
TRBJ2-1 TRBV10-3 . TRBD2 CAISARLAGYKDEQFF TGTGCCATCAGTGCTAGACTAGCGGGATACAAGGATGAGCAGTTCTTC
TRBJ2-7 TRBV5-1 few . CASSLNVAEQYF TGCGCCAGCAGCTTGAACGTAGCCGAGCAGTACTTC
TRBJ1-1 TRBV2 few . CAIRQGGTNTEAFF TGTGCCATTCGGCAGGGCGGGACGAACACTGAAGCTTTCTTT
TRBJ1-5 TRBV18 . TRBD1 CASSPAGTGNQTPQHF TGTGCCAGCTCACCTGCCGGGACAGGAAACCAGACGCCCCAGCATTTT
TRBJ1-5 TRBV7-9 . . CASSLVAGDSNQPQHF TGTGCCAGCAGCTTAGTTGCAGGGGATAGCAATCAGCCCCAGCATTTT
TRBJ2-3 TRBV11-1 few TRBD2 CASSNVAGGSTDTQYF TGTGCCAGCAGCAACGTAGCGGGAGGAAGCACAGATACGCAGTATTTT
TRBJ2-1 TRBV7-9 few . CASSLYMHEQFF TGTGCCAGCAGCTTATACATGCATGAGCAGTTCTTC
TRBJ2-1 TRBV19 . TRBD2 CASSITSANEQFF TGTGCCAGTAGTATAACTAGCGCCAATGAGCAGTTCTTC
TRBJ2-3 TRBV9 few TRBD2 CASSVSLAGGARTDTQYF TGTGCCAGCAGCGTCAGTCTAGCGGGAGGTGCACGCACAGATACGCAGTATTTT
TRBJ1-4 TRBV29-1 . . CSVADFGGATNEKLFF TGCAGCGTTGCCGACTTCGGGGGGGCAACTAATGAAAAACTGTTTTTT